This entry lists 26 T cell receptor beta chains sequenced from one sample in a study of shared clonotypes between healthy human individuals. Using immunoSEQ multiplex PCR, the repertoire was profiled, and TCRdb retains in-frame clones only, with some absent. Of approximately 2.4 million clones in the sample, 90% to 97% were seen once. Source material: naive CD4+ T cells sorted from blood. Specified subset: CD45RA+ positively selected. These receptors were taken from a man between 18 and 35 years old in good health.

The rearrangement uses TRBV7-9 and TRBJ1-6, with D perhaps matching TRBD1 (6 bases). Germline values: CDR1 SEHNR, CDR2 FQNEAQ (reference sequence). Trimming removed 1 base at V and 8 bases at J, with 12 bases between. There are 15 residues in the CDR3. CDR3 coding DNA: TGTGCCAGCAGCTTAGAACAGGGATGGTATTCACCCCTCCACTTT. It translates to CASSLEQGWYSPLHF.

This chain uses TRBV25-1 with TRBJ1-3; weak D call: TRBD1 (6 bases). CDR1 is MGHDK, CDR2 SYGVNS, per germline. V dropped 6 bases and J dropped 0 bases, with 12 bases sitting between them. CDR3 size: 15 residues. The CDR3: CASRRTGSSGNTIYF. CDR3 sequence (DNA): TGTGCCAGCAGACGAACAGGGAGCTCTGGAAACACCATATATTTT. Filled out from reference TRBV25-1 and TRBJ1-3, the complete variable domain reads EADIYQTPRYLVIGTGKKITLECSQTMGHDKMYWYQQDPGMELHLIHYSYGVNSTEKGDLSSESTVSRIRTEHFPLTLESARPSHTSQYLCASRRTGSSGNTIYFGEGSWLTVV.

The chain employs TRBV19 and TRBJ2-1; D perhaps matches TRBD2 (7 bases). The germline CDR1 and CDR2 sequences are LNHDA and SQIVND (reference sequence). The CDR3 consists of 14 residues. V lost 5 bases and J lost 9, with 17 bases in between. CDR3 amino acids: CASSVRGAQGEQFF. DNA of the CDR3: TGTGCCAGTAGTGTTCGGGGGGCGCAAGGTGAGCAGTTCTTC.

The J gene is TRBJ2-7, the V gene TRBV7-2, with TRBD2 matching over 7 bases. Germline V gene lookup returns CDR1 SGHTA and CDR2 FQGNSA. The CDR3 runs 14 residues. Germline trimming cut 5 bases from V and 3 bases from J; bases unmatched to any gene: 7. CDR3: CASSPGREHYEQYF. The DNA of the CDR3 is TGTGCCAGCAGCCCGGGGAGGGAGCACTACGAGCAGTACTTC. The whole variable domain, filled in from reference TRBV7-2 and TRBJ2-7, reads GAGVSQSPSNKVTEKGKDVELRCDPISGHTALYWYRQSLGQGLEFLIYFQGNSAPDKSGLPSDRFSAERTGGSVSTLTIQRTQQEDSAVYLCASSPGREHYEQYFGPGTRLTVT.

This chain connects TRBV29-1 to TRBJ2-4; TRBD1 is a possible D gene (5 bases). Germline V gives CDR1 SQVTM, CDR2 ANQGSEA. This CDR3 is built from 12 residues. V gave up 4 bases and J gave up 8 bases, with 12 bases separating them. The CDR3 loop reads CSVAGFLDIQYF. The DNA of the CDR3 is TGCAGCGTTGCAGGGTTCTTGGACATTCAGTACTTC.

The V and J genes are TRBV14 and TRBJ1-2; D is possibly TRBD1 (5 bases). V was cut by 2 bases and J by 8 bases, with 12 bases left in between. CDR1 and CDR2 (germline): SGHDN, FVKESK. The CDR3 is 13 amino acids. The CDR3 region has the DNA TGTGCCAGCAGCCAAAGGGCGACAGACGGCTACACCTTC. Protein sequence: CASSQRATDGYTF.

The chain recombines TRBV6-6 with TRBJ1-1; D perhaps matches TRBD1 (6 bases). The CDR3 length is 15 residues. Germline-derived CDR1 and CDR2 are MNHNY and SVGAGI (reference sequence). Trimming took 2 bases from V and 0 from J, leaving 10 bases between them. The CDR3: CASSYDRSMNTEAFF. DNA of the CDR3: TGTGCCAGCAGTTACGACAGGAGTATGAACACTGAAGCTTTCTTT.

This chain joins TRBV7-3 and TRBJ2-2, with D perhaps TRBD1 (6 bases). Trimming pared 5 bases from V and 5 bases from J, leaving 9 bases between. CDR1 and CDR2 (germline): SGHTA, FQGTGA. The CDR3 contains 13 residues. CDR3 nucleotide sequence: TGTGCCAGCAGCAATACAGGGACCGGGGAGCTGTTTTTT. Protein product: CASSNTGTGELFF.

The rearrangement joins TRBV7-2 to TRBJ1-5, with a possible D match to TRBD1 (6 bases). V gave up 2 bases and J gave up 5 bases, with 10 bases separating them. CDR1 is SGHTA and CDR2 is FQGNSA in the germline V gene. The CDR3 contains 14 residues. The CDR3 here is CASSLNGGDQPQHF. The CDR3 region has the DNA TGTGCCAGCAGCTTAAATGGGGGCGATCAGCCCCAGCATTTT.

The chain has TRBV11-2 and TRBJ2-2; D is unresolved. The CDR3 consists of 14 residues. Germline CDR1 reads SGHAT; CDR2 reads FQNNGV. The V end was cut by 7 bases, the J end by 7 bases, with 16 bases between. The CDR3 loop is CASKLPWVFGELFF. The CDR3 nucleotides read TGTGCCAGCAAGCTCCCCTGGGTTTTCGGGGAGCTGTTTTTT.

This clone was observed a few times. The sample has other DNA sequences that encode this CDR3 too. This chain links TRBV28 with TRBJ1-3; weak D call: TRBD1 (5 bases). Trimming removed 4 bases from V and 0 bases from J, with 10 bases in between. This CDR3 contains 15 residues. The germline V gene has CDR1 MDHEN and CDR2 SYDVKM. In DNA, the CDR3 is TGTGCCAGCAGTTCGGGACGGAGCTCTGGAAACACCATATATTTT. Amino acids: CASSSGRSSGNTIYF.

The gene calls are TRBV6-1 and TRBJ1-6; D not certain. The CDR3 length is 17 residues. The germline V gene has CDR1 MNHNS and CDR2 SASEGT. Trimming took 4 bases from V and 0 from J, leaving 13 bases between them. The CDR3 DNA reads TGTGCCAGCAGTGCCGGACTTGGGAGCTCCTATAATTCACCCCTCCACTTT. The encoded protein is CASSAGLGSSYNSPLHF.

V usage is TRBV10-3 and J usage is TRBJ2-1; D assignment may be TRBD1 or TRBD2 (5 bases each). Germline-derived CDR1 and CDR2 are ENHRY and SYGVKD. The V gene lost 0 bases and the J gene lost 10 bases, with 25 bases spanning the gap. CDR3 length equals 18 residues. CDR3: CAISESIGDAGRYGEQFF. As DNA, the CDR3 is TGTGCCATCAGTGAGTCGATAGGGGACGCAGGACGATACGGGGAGCAGTTCTTC.

This sequence joins TRBV10-3 and TRBJ2-1, with D unresolved. V was trimmed by 6 bases and J by 1 base, leaving 1 base between them. The CDR3 length is 11 residues. Germline values: CDR1 ENHRY, CDR2 SYGVKD. The CDR3 spells CAIRSYNEQFF. The CDR3, as DNA: TGTGCCATCAGATCCTACAATGAGCAGTTCTTC.

The chain is built from TRBV5-1 and TRBJ2-5, with D hard to call. The CDR3 length is 15 residues. From germline, CDR1 is SGHRS and CDR2 YFSETQ. V shed 0 bases and J shed 1 base, with 10 bases lying between them. This CDR3 is CASSLGLPSQETQYF. In DNA form, the CDR3 reads TGCGCCAGCAGCTTGGGTTTGCCGAGCCAAGAGACCCAGTACTTC.

This sequence joins TRBV30 and TRBJ2-4, with 7 positions matching TRBD1. Germline trimming cut 0 bases from V and 3 bases from J; bases unmatched to any gene: 8. The CDR3 has 16 amino acids. CDR1 and CDR2 (germline): GTSNPN, SVGIG (reference sequence). CDR3 sequence reads: CAWSVWGQGVKNIQYF. DNA for the CDR3: TGTGCCTGGAGTGTTTGGGGGCAGGGGGTCAAAAACATTCAGTACTTC.

The chain uses TRBV10-3 and TRBJ2-1; TRBD2 matches at 9 bases. In germline, CDR1 is ENHRY, CDR2 SYGVKD. Unmatched junction bases numbered 10, after V lost 4 bases and J lost 0 bases. The length of the CDR3 is 18 residues. In DNA, the CDR3 is TGTGCCATCAGTGCCCTAGCGGGGCCCCTCCGCTCCTACAATGAGCAGTTCTTC. It is translated as CAISALAGPLRSYNEQFF.

The chain employs TRBV5-1 and TRBJ1-4, with D tentatively TRBD1 (6 bases). CDR1 is SGHRS, CDR2 YFSETQ, per germline. Trimming pared 2 bases from V and 4 bases from J, leaving 9 bases between. This CDR3 contains 14 residues. The CDR3 here is CASSFTGINEKLFF. Written as DNA, the CDR3 is TGCGCCAGCAGCTTTACAGGGATTAATGAAAAACTGTTTTTT. Together with reference TRBV5-1 and TRBJ1-4, the CDR3 gives the full variable domain: KAGVTQTPRYLIKTRGQQVTLSCSPISGHRSVSWYQQTPGQGLQFLFEYFSETQRNKGNFPGRFSGRQFSNSRSEMNVSTLELGDSALYLCASSFTGINEKLFFGSGTQLSVL.

Regarding this clone: Other DNA sequences in the same sample also yield this CDR3. V gene TRBV7-9 combines with J gene TRBJ2-3; D is unclear. The germline V gene has CDR1 SEHNR and CDR2 FQNEAQ (reference sequence). The CDR3 sequence is 11 residues long. V was trimmed by 3 bases and J by 6 bases, leaving 4 bases between them. The CDR3 coding sequence is TGTGCCAGCAGCTTCGCTGATACGCAGTATTTT. This encodes CASSFADTQYF.

Regarding this clone: The sample has other DNA sequences that encode this CDR3 too. The gene calls are TRBV28 and TRBJ1-1; D unclear. This CDR3 has 14 amino acids. V lost 1 base, J lost 0 bases, and 6 bases lay in between. Germline loops: CDR1 MDHEN, CDR2 SYDVKM. Here the CDR3 reads CASSLLGLNTEAFF. DNA of the CDR3: TGTGCCAGCAGTTTATTAGGATTGAACACTGAAGCTTTCTTT.

The rearrangement joins TRBV7-2 to TRBJ2-5, with 7 positions matching TRBD2. Germline V gene data show CDR1 as SGHTA and CDR2 as FQGNSA. Germline trimming cut 4 bases from V and 2 bases from J; bases unmatched to any gene: 13. This CDR3 comprises 17 residues. The CDR3: CASSSLPTSLGQETQYF. The CDR3 DNA is TGTGCCAGCAGCTCCCTCCCGACTAGCTTGGGGCAAGAGACCCAGTACTTC.

This sequence joins TRBV29-1 and TRBJ1-3; no clear D. V lost 4 bases, J lost 0 bases, and 7 bases lay in between. The CDR3 extends over 13 amino acids. Germline V lookup: CDR1 SQVTM, CDR2 ANQGSEA. This CDR3 reads CSVVPGSGNTIYF. The CDR3 coding sequence is TGCAGCGTTGTGCCAGGCTCTGGAAACACCATATATTTT.

This clone has only one observation. The chain has TRBV11-3 and TRBJ2-1, with 13 bases identical to TRBD2. Germline CDR1 reads SGHNT; CDR2 reads YENEEA. CDR3 size: 17 residues. Trimming took 1 base from V and 4 from J; bases not matched to a gene: 4. The CDR3 spells CASSLAGTSGTYNEQFF. CDR3 nucleotide sequence: TGTGCCAGCAGCTTAGCCGGGACTAGCGGGACGTACAATGAGCAGTTCTTC.

The V and J genes are TRBV6-6 and TRBJ2-5; 11 bases are a match to TRBD2. The junction had 2 bases not matched to a gene; V was cut back by 0 bases and J by 5 bases. CDR1 is MNHNY, CDR2 SVGAGI, per germline (reference sequence). The CDR3 runs to 15 residues. The CDR3 nucleotides read TGTGCCAGCAGTTACTCTAGCGGGGGGGAGGAGACCCAGTACTTC. Protein: CASSYSSGGEETQYF.

The chain employs TRBV28 and TRBJ2-6; 8 nucleotides agree with TRBD1. The CDR3 runs to 15 residues. The V gene's germline CDR1 is MDHEN and CDR2 SYDVKM. V trimming: 9 bases; J trimming: 2 bases; junction bases outside the gene matches: 6. CDR3 sequence (DNA): TGTGCCAGACAGGGGGGTGGGGCTGGGGCCAACGTCCTGACTTTC. Translation: CARQGGGAGANVLTF. The whole variable domain, remainder taken from reference TRBV28 and TRBJ2-6, is DVKVTQSSRYLVKRTGEKVFLECVQDMDHENMFWYRQDPGLGLRLIYFSYDVKMKEKGDIPEGYSVSREKKERFSLILESASTNQTSMYLCARQGGGAGANVLTFGAGSRLTVL.

This chain connects TRBV6-1 to TRBJ2-5, with D tentatively TRBD2 (6 bases). CDR1 MNHNS and CDR2 SASEGT come from the germline V gene. Trimming pared 5 bases from V and 11 bases from J, leaving 18 bases between. The CDR3 contains 13 residues. CDR3: CASSRQRDSRQYF. The CDR3 nucleotides are TGTGCCAGCAGTAGACAAAGGGACTCCCGGCAGTACTTC.